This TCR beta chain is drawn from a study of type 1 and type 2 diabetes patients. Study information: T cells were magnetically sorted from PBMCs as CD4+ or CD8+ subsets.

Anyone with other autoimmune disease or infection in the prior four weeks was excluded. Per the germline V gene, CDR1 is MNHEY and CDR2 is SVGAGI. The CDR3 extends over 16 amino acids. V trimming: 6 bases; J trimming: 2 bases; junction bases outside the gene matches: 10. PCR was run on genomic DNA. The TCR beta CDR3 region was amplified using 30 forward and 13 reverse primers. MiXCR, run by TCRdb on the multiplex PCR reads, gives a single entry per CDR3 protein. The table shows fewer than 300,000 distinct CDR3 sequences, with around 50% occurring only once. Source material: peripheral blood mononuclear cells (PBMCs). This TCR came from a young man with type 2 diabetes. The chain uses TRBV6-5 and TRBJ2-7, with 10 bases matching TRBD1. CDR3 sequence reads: CASSLSGQGIPYEQYF. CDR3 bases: TGTGCCAGCAGCTTATCGGGACAGGGGATCCCCTACGAGCAGTACTTC.